These T cell receptor beta chains were read from a single sample in a study of shared clonotypes between healthy human individuals. Profiling relied on immunoSEQ multiplex PCR, and the TCRdb table lists in-frame clones only, not all of them. The data hold 2,500,000 or so clones, with roughly 93% observed a single time. The sample consisted of naive CD4+ T cells from PBMCs. These receptors were taken from a man aged 18 to 30 in good health. Some clones in this sample may be carry-over from other donors' samples. The CDR3 runs from the conserved cysteine through the conserved F or W. A D gene is named only where the DNA matches it firmly. Clone sizes are given selectively: once, few, many, or a class where the clone is expanded.

v_call: TRBV19; clone_size: NA; j_call: TRBJ1-4; d_call: NA; cdr3_nt: TGTGCCAGTAGCTATGCAACTAATGAAAAACTGTTTTTT; cdr3_aa: CASSYATNEKLFF
v_call: TRBV6-4; clone_size: once; j_call: TRBJ2-6; d_call: TRBD1; cdr3_nt: TGTGCCAGCAGTCCAGGGACAGGGGGAGGTGGGGCCAACGTCCTGACTTTC; cdr3_aa: CASSPGTGGGGANVLTF
v_call: TRBV5-1; clone_size: NA; j_call: TRBJ2-7; d_call: TRBD2; cdr3_nt: TGCGCCAGCAGCCCCAGGACTAGCGGTCCTTACGAGCAGTACTTC; cdr3_aa: CASSPRTSGPYEQYF
v_call: TRBV2; clone_size: NA; j_call: TRBJ1-5; d_call: TRBD1; cdr3_nt: TGTGCCAGCAGAACAGCAGGGGGTCAGCCCCAGCATTTT; cdr3_aa: CASRTAGGQPQHF
v_call: TRBV7-9; clone_size: NA; j_call: TRBJ1-6; d_call: TRBD1; cdr3_nt: TGTGCCAGCAGCTCCTTACAGGGGGCGCGTAATTCACCCCTCCACTTT; cdr3_aa: CASSSLQGARNSPLHF
v_call: TRBV5-1; clone_size: NA; j_call: TRBJ2-3; d_call: NA; cdr3_nt: TGCGCCAGCAGCTTGGCACCCTTGAGACTAACAGATACGCAGTATTTT; cdr3_aa: CASSLAPLRLTDTQYF
v_call: TRBV25-1; clone_size: once; j_call: TRBJ2-3; d_call: TRBD1; cdr3_nt: TGTGCCAGCAGTAGGGACAGGGGCGGTTCCGATACGCAGTATTTT; cdr3_aa: CASSRDRGGSDTQYF
v_call: TRBV6-5; clone_size: NA; j_call: TRBJ2-7; d_call: TRBD1; cdr3_nt: TGTGCCAGCAGTTACTCGCCAGGGGGCAGCGAGCAGTACTTC; cdr3_aa: CASSYSPGGSEQYF
v_call: TRBV4-3; clone_size: NA; j_call: TRBJ1-2; d_call: NA; cdr3_nt: TGCGCCAGCAGCCAAGAACCAGGGTTGGGCTATGGCTACACCTTC; cdr3_aa: CASSQEPGLGYGYTF
v_call: TRBV28; clone_size: NA; j_call: TRBJ1-4; d_call: NA; cdr3_nt: TGTGCCAGCAGCACGTCGGGGGGCACCTATGGAAAACTGTTTTTT; cdr3_aa: CASSTSGGTYGKLFF
v_call: TRBV5-4; clone_size: NA; j_call: TRBJ2-3; d_call: TRBD2; cdr3_nt: TGTGCCAGCAGCTACATAGCGGGAGGGCCTGCAGATACGCAGTATTTT; cdr3_aa: CASSYIAGGPADTQYF
v_call: TRBV27; clone_size: NA; j_call: TRBJ2-5; d_call: TRBD2; cdr3_nt: TGTGCCAGCAGTGCGCGACTAGCGGGAGTATTTGAGACCCAGTACTTC; cdr3_aa: CASSARLAGVFETQYF
v_call: TRBV6-6; clone_size: NA; j_call: TRBJ1-2; d_call: TRBD1; cdr3_nt: TGTGCCAGCAGCCGCAACAGGGGCTATGGCTACACCTTC; cdr3_aa: CASSRNRGYGYTF
v_call: TRBV6-6; clone_size: NA; j_call: TRBJ1-2; d_call: NA; cdr3_nt: TGTGCCAGCAGTTACAGGCTGTTTGGCTACACCTTC; cdr3_aa: CASSYRLFGYTF